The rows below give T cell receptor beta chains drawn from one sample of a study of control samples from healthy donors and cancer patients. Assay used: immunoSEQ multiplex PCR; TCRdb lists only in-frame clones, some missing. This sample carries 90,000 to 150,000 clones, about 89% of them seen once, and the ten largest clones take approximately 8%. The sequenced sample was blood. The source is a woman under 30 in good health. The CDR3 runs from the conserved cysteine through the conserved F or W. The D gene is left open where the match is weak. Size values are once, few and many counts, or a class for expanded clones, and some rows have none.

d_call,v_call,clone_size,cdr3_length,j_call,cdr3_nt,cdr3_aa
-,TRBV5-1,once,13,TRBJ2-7,TGCGCCAGCAGCATGGACGGGGTGGCGGAGCAGTACTTC,CASSMDGVAEQYF
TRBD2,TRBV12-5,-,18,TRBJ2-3,TGTGCTAGTGGTTTGGTACAAGATGGGAGGGCCCGCACAGATACGCAGTATTTT,CASGLVQDGRARTDTQYF
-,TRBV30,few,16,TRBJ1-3,TGTGCCTGGTGGCCAACGCAAGGAGGCTCTGGAAACACCATATATTTT,CAWWPTQGGSGNTIYF
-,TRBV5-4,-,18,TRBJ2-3,TGTGCCAGCAGCTTGCGGCTAGCCTACGGGGACGTCACAGATACGCAGTATTTT,CASSLRLAYGDVTDTQYF
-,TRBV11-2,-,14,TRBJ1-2,TGTGCCAGCAGCTCTTCCTGGACGGGCTATGGCTACACCTTC,CASSSSWTGYGYTF
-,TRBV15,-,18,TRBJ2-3,TGTGCCACCACTCCCGGGGTCGGGAGATGGGTCTCCACAGATACGCAGTATTTT,CATTPGVGRWVSTDTQYF
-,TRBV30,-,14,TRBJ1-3,TGTGCCTGGAGTCGGAACAGAGCTGGAAACACCATATATTTT,CAWSRNRAGNTIYF
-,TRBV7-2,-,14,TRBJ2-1,TGTGCCAGCAGCTCCACGGGACTCCCCAATGAGCAGTTCTTC,CASSSTGLPNEQFF
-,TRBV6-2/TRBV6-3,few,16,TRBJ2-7,TGTGCCAGCAGTTATCTCGGGGCAGGGGAGGGCTACGAGCAGTACTTC,CASSYLGAGEGYEQYF
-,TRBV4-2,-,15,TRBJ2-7,TGTGCCAGCAGCCAAGACCCCGACACCGGCTACGAGCAGTACTTC,CASSQDPDTGYEQYF
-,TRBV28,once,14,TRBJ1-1,TGTGCCAGCACCTCGCCCGGGCTCTTCACTGAAGCTTTCTTT,CASTSPGLFTEAFF
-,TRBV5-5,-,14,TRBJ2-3,TGTGCCAGCAGCTTGGCGGGAGAAGCAGATACGCAGTATTTT,CASSLAGEADTQYF
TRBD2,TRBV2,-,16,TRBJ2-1,TGTGCCAGCAGTGACGGGACTAGCGGGGGTTACAATGAGCAGTTCTTC,CASSDGTSGGYNEQFF
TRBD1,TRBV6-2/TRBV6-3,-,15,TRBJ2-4,TGTGCCAGCAGTTACTGGACAGGGACCAAAAACATTCAGTACTTC,CASSYWTGTKNIQYF
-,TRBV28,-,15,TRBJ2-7,TGTGCCAGCAGAACCAGTAGGTCGCCTTCCTACGAGCAGTACTTC,CASRTSRSPSYEQYF
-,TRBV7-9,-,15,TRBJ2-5,TGTGCCAGCAGCCGTCCTCAAGGTGGGGGAGAGACCCAGTACTTC,CASSRPQGGGETQYF
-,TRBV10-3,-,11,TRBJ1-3,TGTGCCACAGGAAACAGGAACACCATATATTTT,CATGNRNTIYF
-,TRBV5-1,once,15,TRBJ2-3,TGCGCCAGCAGCTTGATTGGGGCCGAAGCAGATACGCAGTATTTT,CASSLIGAEADTQYF
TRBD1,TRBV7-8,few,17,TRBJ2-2,TGTGCCAGCAGCCCCCAAGACAGGGGGCTAGTCACCGGGGAGCTGTTTTTT,CASSPQDRGLVTGELFF
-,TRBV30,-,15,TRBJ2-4,TGTGCCTGGAGCCCCACGGCAGGGGGGGGAAACATTCAGTACTTC,CAWSPTAGGGNIQYF
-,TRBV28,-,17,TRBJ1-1,TGTGCCAGCAGTCCCCTATACGGGGGTAAATCTCTGGCTGAAGCTTTCTTT,CASSPLYGGKSLAEAFF
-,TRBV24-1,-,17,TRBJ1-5,TGTGCCACCAGTGATTCCCCGGAGGGACCGCAGAATCAGCCCCAGCATTTT,CATSDSPEGPQNQPQHF
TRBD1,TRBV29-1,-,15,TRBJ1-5,TGCAGCGTCGGGACAGGGGGCGAGGGCAATCAGCCCCAGCATTTT,CSVGTGGEGNQPQHF
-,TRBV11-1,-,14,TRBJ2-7,TGTGCCAGCAGCTTCGACAGGAGCTCCTACGAGCAGTACTTC,CASSFDRSSYEQYF
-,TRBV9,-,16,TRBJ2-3,TGTGCCAGCAGCGTAGATCCGACCGGGGGCACAGATACGCAGTATTTT,CASSVDPTGGTDTQYF
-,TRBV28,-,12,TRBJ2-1,TGTGCCAGCAGTGGCCGCCGCGGGGTACTGTTCTTC,CASSGRRGVLFF
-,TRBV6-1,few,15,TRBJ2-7,TGTGCCAGCAGTGAAGAGGGGGACAATACCTACGAGCAGTACTTC,CASSEEGDNTYEQYF
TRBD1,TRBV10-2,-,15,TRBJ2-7,TGCGCCAGCAGCGCGACCGGGACAGGGGGCTACGAGCAGTACTTC,CASSATGTGGYEQYF
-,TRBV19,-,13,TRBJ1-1,TGTGCCAGAAGGGCACGGTCGAACACTGAAGCTTTCTTT,CARRARSNTEAFF
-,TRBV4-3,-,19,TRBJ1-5,TGCGCCAGCAGCCAAGAATGGGGTTTCCCTAAACTCTTCAATCAGCCCCAGCATTTT,CASSQEWGFPKLFNQPQHF
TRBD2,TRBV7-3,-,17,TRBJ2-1,TGTGCCAGCAGCCCCGGGACTAGCGGGGGGGCCTACAATGAGCAGTTCTTC,CASSPGTSGGAYNEQFF
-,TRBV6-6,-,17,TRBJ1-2,TGTGCCAGCAGTCGGAAGGGGCTAGGAGAAGGGGGCTATGGCTACACCTTC,CASSRKGLGEGGYGYTF
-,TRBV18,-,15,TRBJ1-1,TGTGCCAGCTCACCACGTCGAGGGGGAGACACTGAAGCTTTCTTT,CASSPRRGGDTEAFF
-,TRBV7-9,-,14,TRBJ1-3,TGTGCCAGCAGCCTGACAGCCCCTGGAAACACCATATATTTT,CASSLTAPGNTIYF
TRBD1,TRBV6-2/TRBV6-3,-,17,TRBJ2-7,TGTGCCAGCAGTTACTCGCGGAGAACAGGGGGCCACCACGAGCAGTACTTC,CASSYSRRTGGHHEQYF
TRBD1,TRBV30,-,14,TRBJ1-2,TGTGCCTGGAGTCTATTGGGGACAGGGCTCGGCTACACCTTC,CAWSLLGTGLGYTF
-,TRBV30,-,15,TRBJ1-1,TGTGCCTGGAGTGTACTGAGAGTTATGAACACTGAAGCTTTCTTT,CAWSVLRVMNTEAFF
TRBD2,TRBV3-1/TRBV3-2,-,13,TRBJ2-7,TGTGCCAGCAGCCAAATTCCCGGGAGGGAGCAGTACTTC,CASSQIPGREQYF
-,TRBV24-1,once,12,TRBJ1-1,TGTGCCACCAGTGCTAGGACCCACAAAGCTTTCTTT,CATSARTHKAFF
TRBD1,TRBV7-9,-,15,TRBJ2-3,TGTGCCAGCAGCTTATTAGACAGGGGGTCGGATACGCAGTATTTT,CASSLLDRGSDTQYF
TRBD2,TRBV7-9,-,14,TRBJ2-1,TGTGCCAGCATGCCTAGCGGGAAATACAATGAGCAGTTCTTC,CASMPSGKYNEQFF
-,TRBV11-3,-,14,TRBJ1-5,TGTGCCAGCAGCTTACAGGGCTCTCACCAGCCCCAGCATTTT,CASSLQGSHQPQHF
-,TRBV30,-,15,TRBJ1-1,TGTGCCTGGAAGAACGAGGGACCCAAGAACACTGAAGCTTTCTTT,CAWKNEGPKNTEAFF
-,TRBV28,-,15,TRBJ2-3,TGTGCCAGCAGTTTATGGGGAGGAAGCACAGATACGCAGTATTTT,CASSLWGGSTDTQYF
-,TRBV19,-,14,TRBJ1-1,TGTGCCAGTAGTCACAGGGTGCTGAACACTGAAGCTTTCTTT,CASSHRVLNTEAFF